The rows below give T cell receptor beta chains drawn from one sample of a study of cytomegalovirus exposure and HLA in healthy donors. Profiling relied on immunoSEQ multiplex PCR, and the TCRdb table lists in-frame clones only, not all of them. Of around 130,000 clones in the sample, about 80% are singletons; the top ten hold 1%. The specimen sequenced was PBMCs. These receptors all stem from a human donor in good health. Each CDR3 is given with its conserved first and last residue. The order of the fields is clone size, D gene, V gene, J gene, CDR3 protein, CDR3 DNA. A D gene is named only where the DNA matches it firmly. Clone size is given for some rows only: seen once, a few or many times, or a class if the clone is expanded.

.	TRBD1	TRBV2	TRBJ1-5	CASSEVTGGYQPQHF	TGTGCCAGCAGTGAAGTGACAGGGGGCTATCAGCCCCAGCATTTT
.	TRBD1	TRBV28	TRBJ1-5	CASSVRDRKYQPQHF	TGTGCCAGCAGCGTGCGGGACAGAAAATATCAGCCCCAGCATTTT
.	TRBD1	TRBV4-3	TRBJ1-1	CASSRLEPGTGKEAFF	TGCGCCAGCAGCCGACTTGAACCCGGGACAGGGAAAGAGGCTTTCTTT
.	TRBD2	TRBV4-3	TRBJ2-1	CASSLPSGRVEQFF	TGCGCCAGCAGCCTACCCTCAGGGAGGGTTGAGCAGTTCTTC
.	TRBD2	TRBV25-1	TRBJ2-1	CASSLAGGYNEQFF	TGTGCCAGCAGTTTAGCGGGGGGATACAATGAGCAGTTCTTC
.	.	TRBV4-1	TRBJ2-3	CASSQPLSGMSDTQYF	TGCGCCAGCAGCCAGCCTTTATCGGGGATGTCAGATACGCAGTATTTT
.	.	TRBV7-9	TRBJ2-5	CASSLYGEVEETQYF	TGTGCCAGCAGCTTATATGGAGAGGTGGAAGAGACCCAGTACTTC
.	TRBD2	TRBV27	TRBJ2-3	CASSLSSGGAADTQYF	TGTGCCAGCAGTTTATCGAGCGGGGGGGCAGCGGATACGCAGTATTTT
.	.	TRBV5-5	TRBJ2-5	CASSPPGTQYF	TGTGCCAGCAGCCCACCGGGGACCCAGTACTTC
.	TRBD2	TRBV5-1	TRBJ2-2	CASSPSPSGPNTGELFF	TGCGCCAGCAGCCCTTCACCTAGCGGGCCAAACACCGGGGAGCTGTTTTTT
.	.	TRBV27	TRBJ1-2	CASSLSEQGGYTF	TGTGCCAGCAGTTTATCTGAGCAGGGCGGCTACACCTTC
.	.	TRBV5-6	TRBJ2-7	CASSAGQSYEQYF	TGTGCCAGCAGCGCAGGGCAGTCCTACGAGCAGTACTTC
.	.	TRBV6-1	TRBJ1-5	CASSVGQSNQPQHF	TGTGCCAGCAGTGTGGGGCAGAGCAATCAGCCCCAGCATTTT
.	.	TRBV13	TRBJ1-1	CASSTKTFMNTEAFF	TGTGCCAGCAGCACGAAGACATTCATGAACACTGAAGCTTTCTTT
.	TRBD2	TRBV19	TRBJ2-7	CASSTPGLAGAYEQYF	TGTGCCAGTAGTACCCCGGGCCTAGCGGGAGCCTACGAGCAGTACTTC
.	.	TRBV7-8	TRBJ1-2	CASSPPGQEATF	TGTGCCAGCAGCCCCCCCGGGCAGGAGGCAACCTTC
.	TRBD1	TRBV10-2	TRBJ2-4	CASSEVPGQGRWDIQYF	TGCGCCAGCAGTGAAGTCCCGGGACAGGGACGGTGGGACATTCAGTACTTC
.	.	TRBV7-7	TRBJ1-6	CASSLSPNSPLHF	TGTGCCAGCAGCTTATCCCCGAATTCACCCCTCCACTTT
.	TRBD2	TRBV28	TRBJ2-7	CAARGGHFSYEQYF	TGTGCCGCCCGGGGGGGACACTTCTCCTACGAGCAGTACTTC
.	TRBD1	TRBV2	TRBJ1-4	CASRRQGLNEKLFF	TGTGCCAGCAGAAGACAGGGACTTAATGAAAAACTGTTTTTT
.	TRBD2	TRBV5-4	TRBJ2-1	CASRWYGGANEQFF	TGTGCCAGCAGATGGTACGGGGGGGCGAATGAGCAGTTCTTC
.	TRBD2	TRBV19	TRBJ2-3	CASSPRTSGGTDTQYF	TGTGCCAGTAGTCCGCGGACTAGCGGGGGAACAGATACGCAGTATTTT
.	.	TRBV7-9	TRBJ1-5	CSSSLETGSQHF	TGTTCCAGCAGCTTAGAGACAGGCAGCCAGCATTTT
.	TRBD2	TRBV2	TRBJ2-2	CASSELAGNTGELFF	TGTGCCAGCAGTGAGCTAGCGGGGAACACCGGGGAGCTGTTTTTT
once	TRBD1	TRBV6-5	TRBJ1-2	CASSQGGSWGYGYTF	TGTGCCAGCAGCCAGGGGGGCTCCTGGGGCTATGGCTACACCTTC
once	.	TRBV11-2	TRBJ2-2	CASSSSLPVVDTGELFF	TGTGCCAGCAGCTCCTCCCTCCCGGTCGTTGACACCGGGGAGCTGTTTTTT
.	.	TRBV6-6	TRBJ1-5	CASSYSEALPQHF	TGTGCCAGCAGTTACTCGGAGGCGCTGCCCCAGCATTTT
.	.	TRBV9	TRBJ2-1	CASTGRGASYNEQFF	TGTGCCAGCACCGGACGGGGGGCCTCCTACAATGAGCAGTTCTTC
.	TRBD2	TRBV6-5	TRBJ2-3	CASTRAGGPADTQYF	TGTGCCAGCACCCGAGCGGGGGGGCCGGCAGATACGCAGTATTTT